The 26 T cell receptor beta chains below were found in one sample sequenced in a study of CXCR3-negative and CXCR3-positive naive CD8 T cells (dated by TCRdb to the late 2010s). Results the study describes overall, beyond this receptor: TRB CDR3s from CXCR3-positive naive cells showed higher hydrophobicity (lower Kidera factor 4), lower energy, and higher strength and volume indices than CXCR3-negative naive cells.

These receptors lack a known antigen. Instrument on record: NextSeq 550. The Human TCR Profiling Kit (MiLaboratory) was used to prepare UMI-labeled 5' RACE TRB cDNA libraries. After TCRdb reprocessed the reads, each CDR3 protein sequence was kept as one row, without DNA. The sample's own table lists approximately 100,000 distinct CDR3 sequences. Of the sample, just over 0.35% falls within the top ten clones. The sequencing input was naive CXCR3+ CD8+ T cells from blood. The cell subset or site label for this specimen denotes: CD45RO-CCR7+CD27+CD95- naive CD8+ T cells expressing CXCR3 (TNR3+). These TCRs come from a human donor in good health. Some clones in this sample may be carry-over from other donors' samples.

The CDR3 region is CASSLGQAETQYF. The J gene is TRBJ2-5, the V gene TRBV7-9; TCRdb gives TRBD1 as the D gene, but with no DNA this cannot be confirmed. The CDR3 is 13 residues long. Germline values: CDR1 SEHNR, CDR2 FQNEAQ (reference sequence).

CDR3 amino acids: CASSGASGGTDTQYF. The chain recombines TRBV6-6 with TRBJ2-3; TCRdb outputs TRBD1, but without DNA this stays unchecked. The length of the CDR3 is 15 residues. Germline loops: CDR1 MNHNY, CDR2 SVGAGI (reference sequence).

The CDR3 sequence is CASSSPVAGARYEQFF. The genes are TRBV28 and TRBJ2-1; without DNA, the TCRdb call of TRBD1 cannot be checked. The CDR3 is made up of 16 amino acids. CDR1 is MDHEN, CDR2 SYDVKM, per germline.

The chain employs TRBV24-1 and TRBJ2-1; TCRdb's D gene call, TRBD2, goes unchecked for lack of DNA. The CDR3 has 15 amino acids. In germline, CDR1 is KGHDR, CDR2 SFDVKD. CDR3 region: CATSDSQAGQSEQFF.

CDR3 protein: CASSWTNYEQYF. The genes are TRBV28 and TRBJ2-7. The CDR3 is 12 amino acids. Germline CDR1 MDHEN, CDR2 SYDVKM.

The chain links TRBV29-1 to TRBJ1-2; TCRdb's D call, TRBD1, is unchecked because there is no DNA. This CDR3 region has 14 residues. Germline CDR1 SQVTM, CDR2 ANQGSEA. CDR3 residues: CSAGSDPRGYGYTF.

The chain carries TRBV7-9 and TRBJ1-5; without DNA, the TCRdb call of TRBD1 cannot be checked. The CDR3 loop spans 14 amino acids. The germline CDR1 and CDR2 sequences are SEHNR and FQNEAQ (reference sequence). CDR3 sequence reads: CASSGDIFNQPQHF.

The chain uses TRBV27 and TRBJ2-7; TCRdb designates TRBD2, a call that cannot be tested without DNA. The CDR3 has 14 residues. The germline gives CDR1 MNHEY, CDR2 SMNVEV (reference sequence). The CDR3 sequence: CASSQLAGVGEQYF.

The chain uses TRBV6-5 and TRBJ2-2; no DNA is available, so the TRBD1 call from TCRdb remains unchecked. Germline V lookup: CDR1 MNHEY, CDR2 SVGAGI. CDR3 length: 15 residues. Here the CDR3 reads CASSLLGTNYGELFF.

The chain recombines TRBV6-2 or TRBV6-3 with TRBJ2-1; TCRdb outputs TRBD2, but without DNA this stays unchecked. Per germline, CDR1 MNHEY and CDR2 SVGEGT. This CDR3 is built from 19 residues. The CDR3 loop is CASSYSGTSGSSPYNEQFF.

The chain uses TRBV3-1 and TRBJ1-5; the D call from TCRdb, TRBD1, cannot be confirmed without DNA. The CDR3 has 21 residues. Germline V gene lookup returns CDR1 LGHDT and CDR2 YNNKEL (reference sequence). The CDR3 is CASSHIKRTGTHLYSNQPQHF.

The V call is TRBV28, the J call TRBJ2-2. Germline assignment: CDR1 MDHEN and CDR2 SYDVKM. The CDR3 loop spans 11 amino acids. This chain's CDR3 is CASNWAGELFF.

The rearrangement joins TRBV10-3 to TRBJ2-5; the TRBD1 assignment by TCRdb is unverifiable without DNA. The CDR3 has 13 residues. Per the germline V gene, CDR1 is ENHRY and CDR2 is SYGVKD. The CDR3 region is CATRGRDQETQYF.

The rearrangement uses TRBV27 and TRBJ2-7. Per germline, CDR1 MNHEY and CDR2 SMNVEV (reference sequence). The CDR3 extends over 13 amino acids. CDR3 in amino acids: CASSLSAHYEQYF.

This chain uses TRBV20-1 with TRBJ1-3; no DNA is available, so the TRBD1 call from TCRdb remains unchecked. The CDR3 has 15 residues. Germline V gives CDR1 DFQATT, CDR2 SNEGSKA (reference sequence). This CDR3 reads CSAGRDRVGGNTIYF.

V usage is TRBV27 and J usage is TRBJ2-1; the TRBD2 assignment by TCRdb is unverifiable without DNA. CDR1 MNHEY and CDR2 SMNVEV come from the germline V gene (reference sequence). The CDR3 length is 16 residues. This chain's CDR3 is CASTLGLAGSYNEQFF.

This chain connects TRBV25-1 to TRBJ2-2. Germline V gives CDR1 MGHDK, CDR2 SYGVNS. The CDR3 has 17 amino acids. CDR3 sequence: CASSEGYVRTNTGELFF. The full variable domain, in which reference TRBV25-1 and TRBJ2-2 provide the parts outside the CDR3, is EADIYQTPRYLVIGTGKKITLECSQTMGHDKMYWYQQDPGMELHLIHYSYGVNSTEKGDLSSESTVSRIRTEHFPLTLESARPSHTSQYLCASSEGYVRTNTGELFFGEGSRLTVL.

The chain is built from TRBV24-1 and TRBJ2-3; TCRdb names TRBD2, which stays unverified in the absence of DNA. CDR3 length: 15 residues. Germline CDR1 and CDR2: KGHDR and SFDVKD. The CDR3 spells CATSDYRGGTDTQYF.

The V call is TRBV7-9, the J call TRBJ2-7; the D gene TCRdb calls, TRBD1, cannot be checked with no DNA. The germline V gene encodes CDR1 SEHNR and CDR2 FQNEAQ (reference sequence). The CDR3 totals 15 residues. This chain's CDR3 is CASSREVGQGDEQYF.

This sequence joins TRBV5-1 and TRBJ2-3. The CDR3 has 16 residues. From germline, CDR1 is SGHRS and CDR2 YFSETQ. CDR3 sequence reads: CASSLLGATSTDTQYF.

Here the CDR3 reads CASSPGDPYGQYF. V gene TRBV11-1 combines with J gene TRBJ2-7. CDR3 length: 13 amino acids. CDR1 is SGHAT, CDR2 FQDESV, per germline (reference sequence). The entire variable domain, with the rest obtained from reference TRBV11-1 and TRBJ2-7, is as follows: EAEVAQSPRYKITEKSQAVAFWCDPISGHATLYWYRQILGQGPELLVQFQDESVVDDSQLPKDRFSAERLKGVDSTLKIQPAELGDSAMYLCASSPGDPYGQYFGPGTRLTVT.

The J gene is TRBJ2-2, the V gene TRBV2; TCRdb's assignment of TRBD2 cannot be checked, as there is no DNA. The CDR3 is 16 amino acids. CDR1 is SNHLY, CDR2 FYNNEI, per germline. This CDR3 reads CASSVSEGANTGELFF.

The chain is built from TRBV24-1 and TRBJ2-1; the D call from TCRdb, TRBD2, cannot be confirmed without DNA. Germline loops: CDR1 KGHDR, CDR2 SFDVKD. The length of the CDR3 is 18 residues. The CDR3 here is CATSDPTEAISSYNEQFF.

This chain connects TRBV29-1 to TRBJ1-2; TCRdb outputs TRBD1, but without DNA this stays unchecked. Germline lookup yields CDR1 SQVTM and CDR2 ANQGSEA. The CDR3 totals 16 residues. The CDR3 region is CSVESGTGMGRDGYTF.

J is TRBJ2-2 and V is TRBV29-1; the TRBD2 assignment by TCRdb is unverifiable without DNA. CDR1 SQVTM and CDR2 ANQGSEA come from the germline V gene. The CDR3 contains 16 residues. This CDR3 is CSVDLTGGYESGELFF.

The V call is TRBV15, the J call TRBJ2-3. Per the germline V gene, CDR1 is LNHNV and CDR2 is YYDKDF (reference sequence). This CDR3 contains 13 residues. This CDR3 is CATSRGSLDTQYF. Filled out from reference TRBV15 and TRBJ2-3, the complete variable domain reads DAMVIQNPRYQVTQFGKPVTLSCSQTLNHNVMYWYQQKSSQAPKLLFHYYDKDFNNEADTPDNFQSRRPNTSFCFLDIRSPGLGDTAMYLCATSRGSLDTQYFGPGTRLTVL.